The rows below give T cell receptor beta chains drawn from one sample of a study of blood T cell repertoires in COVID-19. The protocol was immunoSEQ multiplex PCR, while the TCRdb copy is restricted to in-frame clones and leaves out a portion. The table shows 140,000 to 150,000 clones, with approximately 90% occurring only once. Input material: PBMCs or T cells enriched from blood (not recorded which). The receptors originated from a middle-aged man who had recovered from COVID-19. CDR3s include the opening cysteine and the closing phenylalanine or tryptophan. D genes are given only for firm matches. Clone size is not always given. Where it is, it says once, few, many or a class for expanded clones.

TGCGCCAGCAGCCCGGGTCTTGGCTATGGCTACACCTTC,CASSPGLGYGYTF,-,TRBV4-3,-,TRBJ1-2
TGTGCCAGCAGCTTAGGACAGGCTTTCTTCTCTGGGGCCAACGTCCTGACTTTC,CASSLGQAFFSGANVLTF,-,TRBV7-2,-,TRBJ2-6
TGTGCCAGCAGCTTAAGGGGCGAGTCGCCTTCACTTTTT,CASSLRGESPSLF,-,TRBV7-2,-,TRBJ2-3
TGTGCCAGCAGGCCACAGGCCCAAGAGACCCAGTACTTC,CASRPQAQETQYF,-,TRBV28,-,TRBJ2-5
TGTGCCAGCAGCCTGGACCCGCGGGGTGGCTACACCTTC,CASSLDPRGGYTF,-,TRBV5-8,-,TRBJ1-2
TGTGCCAGCAGTTACCTGGGCCAGGGGGCCGGTGGCTACACCTTC,CASSYLGQGAGGYTF,-,TRBV6-5,TRBD1,TRBJ1-2
TGTGCCAGCAGTGTCCGGGGGGCAGGGCAGTATAGCAATCAGCCCCAGCATTTT,CASSVRGAGQYSNQPQHF,-,TRBV6-4,-,TRBJ1-5
TGTGCCAGCAGCCACCCGGGGAATGAGCAGTTCTTC,CASSHPGNEQFF,-,TRBV7-3,-,TRBJ2-1
TGCGCCAGCAGCCGCGGGACGGACACCGGGGAGCTGTTTTTT,CASSRGTDTGELFF,-,TRBV4-3,-,TRBJ2-2
TGTGCCACCAGTGACCCCAGGGGCGCGGTAGATACGCAGTATTTT,CATSDPRGAVDTQYF,-,TRBV24-1,-,TRBJ2-3
TGTGCCAGCAGCTTAGTGGCAGGGGGTACGCAGTATTTT,CASSLVAGGTQYF,few,TRBV7-8,TRBD1,TRBJ2-3
TGTGCCAGCAGCTTACGAGGGGGGGGCCAGTCGAATGAGCAGTTCTTC,CASSLRGGGQSNEQFF,-,TRBV7-6,-,TRBJ2-1
TGTGCCAGCAGCGTAGCGAGCTCTGGAAACACCATATATTTT,CASSVASSGNTIYF,-,TRBV9,-,TRBJ1-3
TGTGCCAGCAATCGACAGGACCGGGATGAGCAGTTCTTC,CASNRQDRDEQFF,once,TRBV6-5,-,TRBJ2-1
TGTGCCAGCAGAGGGACTAGCGGGCCCCTAGGTTCTGGGGCCAACGTCCTGACTTTC,CASRGTSGPLGSGANVLTF,-,TRBV28,TRBD2,TRBJ2-6